The T cell receptor (beta chain) under discussion was sequenced for a study of CD8+ T cells in alopecia areata. From alopecia areata patients, lesional scalp punch biopsies and peripheral blood were collected. RNA extraction was followed by reverse transcription into cDNA, which acted as the sequencing template. Sequencing used immunoSEQ multiplex PCR; TCRdb keeps in-frame clones, though not all of them. This sample has about 64,000 clones; about 40% occur once, and the top ten carry just over 50%. The sample holds a few counts of this clone. The antigen is undetermined. The CDR3 spans 13 residues. CDR1 and CDR2 from the germline V gene are SQVTM and ANQGSEA. Trimming removed 0 bases at V and 7 bases at J, with 12 bases between. General observations from the study: Scalp samples also yield sequences from resident alphabeta T cells of normal skin. Lesional tissue from the scalp (especially in alopecia totalis/universalis) showed higher clonality than normal scalp.

The clonotype comes from a human donor with alopecia areata. The J gene is TRBJ2-5, the V gene TRBV29-1; D is unresolved. Source material: NKG2D-low CD8+ T cells sorted from blood. Written as DNA, the CDR3 is TGCAGCGTTGAAGACGGCCTCCAGTCGACCCAGTACTTC. Translating it yields CSVEDGLQSTQYF.